This T cell receptor (beta chain) was documented in a study of T-cell memory formation after mild COVID-19. A single record per CDR3 protein comes from TCRdb applying MiXCR to the 5' RACE reads. Seen here are about 400,000 distinct CDR3 sequences, less than 25% observed once, and the top ten hold roughly 13%. The CDR3 has 11 amino acids. Germline CDR1 and CDR2: SEHNR and FQNEAQ (reference sequence). V lost 5 bases and J lost 5, with 4 bases in between. This chain uses TRBV7-9 with TRBJ2-1; D not certain. The TCR comes from an adult woman who had mild COVID-19 (a few samples of this study predate the infection). Cell type and time point are not known. Sample: PBMCs or a T cell subset sorted from them (not recorded which). The CDR3 loop reads CASSVHNEQFF. The DNA of the CDR3 is TGTGCCAGCAGCGTACACAATGAGCAGTTCTTC.